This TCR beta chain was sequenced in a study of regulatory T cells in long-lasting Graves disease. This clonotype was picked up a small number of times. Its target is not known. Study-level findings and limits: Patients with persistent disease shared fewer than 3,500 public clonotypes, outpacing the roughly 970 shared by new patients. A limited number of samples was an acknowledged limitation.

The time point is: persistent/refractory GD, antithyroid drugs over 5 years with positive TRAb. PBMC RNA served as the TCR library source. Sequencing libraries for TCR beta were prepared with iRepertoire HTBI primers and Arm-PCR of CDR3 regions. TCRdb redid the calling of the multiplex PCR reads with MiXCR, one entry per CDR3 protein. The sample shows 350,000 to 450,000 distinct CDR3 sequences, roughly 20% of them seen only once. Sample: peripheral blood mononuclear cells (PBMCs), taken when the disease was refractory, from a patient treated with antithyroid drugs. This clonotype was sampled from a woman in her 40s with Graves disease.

CDR3 coding DNA: TGCAGTGCTCAGGGAGGATCAGGGGTTACTGAAGCTTTCTTT. Translation gives CSAQGGSGVTEAFF. This chain connects TRBV20-1 to TRBJ1-1, with a weak D call TRBD1 (6 bases). Trimming pared 5 bases from V and 5 bases from J, leaving 18 bases between. CDR3 size: 14 residues. Germline assignment: CDR1 DFQATT and CDR2 SNEGSKA (reference sequence).